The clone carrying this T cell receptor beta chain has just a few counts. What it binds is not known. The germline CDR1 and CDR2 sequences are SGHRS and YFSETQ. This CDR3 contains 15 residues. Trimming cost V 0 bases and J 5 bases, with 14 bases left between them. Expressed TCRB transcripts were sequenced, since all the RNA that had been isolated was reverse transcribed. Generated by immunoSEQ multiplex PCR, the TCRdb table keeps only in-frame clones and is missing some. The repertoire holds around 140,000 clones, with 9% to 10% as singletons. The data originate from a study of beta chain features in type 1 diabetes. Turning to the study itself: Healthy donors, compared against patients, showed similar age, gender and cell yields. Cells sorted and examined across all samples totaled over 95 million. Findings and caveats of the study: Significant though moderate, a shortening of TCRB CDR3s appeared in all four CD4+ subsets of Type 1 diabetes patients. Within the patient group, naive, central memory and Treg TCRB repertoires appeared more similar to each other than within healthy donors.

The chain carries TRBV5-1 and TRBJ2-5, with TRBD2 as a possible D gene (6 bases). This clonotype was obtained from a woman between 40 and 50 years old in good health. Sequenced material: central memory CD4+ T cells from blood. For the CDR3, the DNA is TGCGCCAGCAGCTTGGCCGGGGGTTCTGGGGAGACCCAGTACTTC. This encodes CASSLAGGSGETQYF.